This TCR beta chain was identified in a study of cytomegalovirus exposure and HLA in healthy donors. CDR1 and CDR2 (germline): MNHNY, SVGAGI (reference sequence). This CDR3 comprises 13 residues. V was clipped by 8 bases and J by 6 bases, with 16 bases between them. The PCR had 60 Vbeta and 13 Jbeta primers. The assay was immunoSEQ multiplex PCR, and TCRdb's table has in-frame clones only and misses some. In the table there are 100,000 to 150,000 clones, over 65% of which are singletons. The receptor was derived from a man aged 25-45 years in good health and CMV-seronegative. The source material was PBMCs. The chain links TRBV6-6 to TRBJ1-1; D may be TRBD1 (5 bases). The CDR3 spells CASLRGSSPEAFF. DNA of the CDR3: TGTGCCAGCCTCCGGGGGAGTAGCCCTGAAGCTTTCTTT.